Shown below are 9 T cell receptor beta chains from a single sample sequenced in a study of blood T cells in healthy people across ages (dated by TCRdb to the mid-2010s). The protocol used for the library was 5' RACE. The instrument given in TCRdb is Illumina HiSeq 2500. A second PCR of 7 to 11 cycles was performed with a sample-barcoded 5' primer and a J-beta primer mix. The public reads were reprocessed in TCRdb via fastp at Q25 and MiXCR, keeping in-frame beta chains. Identical CDR3 protein sequences are pooled into one entry, listed with their most common genes and DNA. In all, the sample holds approximately 900,000 distinct CDR3 sequences, and under 50% of those were seen once. The top ten clonotypes cover roughly 13% of the sample. Sequencing was performed on blood. The receptors stem from a man aged 25-40 years in good health.

This clonotype was observed a handful of times. For the CDR3, the DNA is TGTGCCAGCAGTCGGACAGGGCCCTACACCTTC. Encoded protein: CASSRTGPYTF. The chain recombines TRBV12-3 or TRBV12-4 with TRBJ1-2; 8 bases map to TRBD1. The CDR3 contains 11 residues. J gave up 10 bases and V 5 bases, and 3 bases lay outside the gene matches.

The V gene is TRBV20-1, the J gene TRBJ2-4; the D gene is possibly TRBD1 (5 bases). The DNA matches TRBJ2-5 better at its end, which makes the J call doubtful. This CDR3 has 12 residues. Per the germline V gene, CDR1 is DFQATT and CDR2 is SNEGSKA (reference sequence). CDR3 nucleotide sequence: TGCAGTGCTACAGGGTTTTCGGAGACCCAGTACTTC. This translates into CSATGFSETQYF.

With regard to this clonotype: The junction departs from the called germline gene at one end, perhaps through a read error. This rearrangement joins TRBV28 to TRBJ1-2, with TRBD1 matching 9 bases. The CDR3 is 16 residues long. Germline loops: CDR1 MDHEN, CDR2 SYDVKM. CDR3 sequence (DNA): TGTGCCAGCAGTATATGGGACAGGGAGGGGGAAGGTGGCTACACCTTC. As protein: CASSIWDREGEGGYTF.

In nucleotides, the CDR3 is TGTGCCATCATGGCGGGCAGGGGTGCAGATACGCAGTATTTT. Residues: CAIMAGRGADTQYF. V gene TRBV10-3 combines with J gene TRBJ2-3; weak D call: TRBD1 (6 bases). This CDR3 spans 14 amino acids. The V gene's germline CDR1 is ENHRY and CDR2 SYGVKD. V lost 7 bases, J lost 4 bases, and 15 bases lay in between.

The table lists this clonotype with a few counts. This chain links TRBV7-9 with TRBJ1-5; tentatively, D is TRBD1 (5 bases). V was shortened by 7 bases and J by 7 bases, with 14 bases between the two germline ends. Germline V lookup: CDR1 SEHNR, CDR2 FQNEAQ (reference sequence). This CDR3 is 13 amino acids long. The CDR3 here is CASKLGAGQPQHF. CDR3 DNA: TGTGCCAGCAAGCTCGGGGCAGGCCAGCCCCAGCATTTT.

This clonotype has a count of ten or more. V gene TRBV29-1 combines with J gene TRBJ1-2, with D possibly matching TRBD1 (5 bases). The CDR3 has 13 residues. Germline V gene sequence: CDR1 SQVTM, CDR2 ANQGSEA. Trimming removed 6 bases from V and 2 bases from J, with 13 bases in between. The CDR3: CSVAEGPNYGYTF. DNA for the CDR3: TGCAGCGTCGCTGAGGGACCGAACTATGGCTACACCTTC.

This clonotype showed up just a few times. The chain is built from TRBV21-1 and TRBJ1-6; TRBD1 reflects the table's D call only, with no check against the DNA. TRBV21-1 corresponds to a pseudogene. There are 17 residues in the CDR3. The CDR3: CASSKFPGTSYNSPLHF. CDR3 in DNA: TGTGCCAGCAGCAAATTCCCGGGAACCTCCTATAATTCACCCCTCCACTTT.

V usage is TRBV24-1 and J usage is TRBJ2-2; TRBD1 matches 9 bases. V was pared by 0 bases and J by 2 bases, with 9 bases of the junction left unmatched. Germline V gives CDR1 KGHDR, CDR2 SFDVKD. The CDR3 has 19 amino acids. The CDR3 region has the DNA TGTGCCACCAGTGATTTGCAATTTGGGACAGGGCACAACACCGGGGAGCTGTTTTTT. This sequence encodes CATSDLQFGTGHNTGELFF.

This chain connects TRBV20-1 to TRBJ1-2, with 8 bases matching TRBD1. The length of the CDR3 is 12 residues. CDR1 and CDR2 (germline): DFQATT, SNEGSKA (reference sequence). The V gene end was trimmed by 7 bases and the J gene end by 3 bases; junction bases not matched to a gene: 4. CDR3 amino acids: CSVKTGDYGYTF. In nucleotides, the CDR3 is TGCAGTGTAAAGACAGGGGACTATGGCTACACCTTC.